This T cell receptor (beta chain) was sequenced for a study of shared clonotypes between healthy human individuals. General observations from the study: Clonotype sharing among the donors was expected to vary with sequencing depth. Naive subsets generally had larger estimated richness than memory subsets.

Some clones are missing from TCRdb's copy, which holds only in-frame ones; the method was immunoSEQ multiplex PCR. Of 150,000 to 200,000 clones listed, roughly 91% are singletons. Investigators divided CD4+ cells into CD45RA+ naive and CD45RA-negative memory subsets. As to this clone: What it binds is not known.

This CDR3 comprises 13 residues. Trimming removed 0 bases from V and 8 bases from J, with 9 bases in between. The germline CDR1 and CDR2 sequences are SGHNT and YYREEE (reference sequence). The sample was naive CD4+ T cells sorted from blood. Subset meaning: CD45RA+ positively selected. The sequence was collected from a woman in her twenties or thirties in good health. The chain uses TRBV5-4 and TRBJ2-4; D is uncertain. The CDR3 DNA is TGTGCCAGCAGCTTGGGTGATAGGGACATTCAGTACTTC. It yields the protein CASSLGDRDIQYF.